The rows below give T cell receptor beta chains drawn from one sample of a study of T cell repertoires in cytomegalovirus infection. TCRdb fed the reads into MiXCR, producing one record per CDR3 protein. The table has some 150,000 distinct CDR3 sequences, 20% to 30% seen once. The sequenced material came from PBMCs. Receptor source: a human donor in good health (CMV status not recorded). Some clones in this sample may be carry-over from other donors' samples. Each CDR3 is given with its conserved first and last residue. The order of the fields is V gene, J gene, clone size, D gene, CDR3 DNA, CDR3 protein. A D gene is named only where the DNA matches it firmly. A row's size may be missing; if present it is once, few, many or a size class.

TRBV28	TRBJ1-5	many	NA	TGTGCCAGCGTTTCAGGGTTACAGCCCCAGCATTTT	CASVSGLQPQHF
TRBV7-2	TRBJ1-5	NA	NA	TGTGCCAGCCGACCCGGGGGTGGGAATCAGCCCCAGCATTTT	CASRPGGGNQPQHF
TRBV28	TRBJ2-3	NA	TRBD2	TGTGCCAGCAGTTTCGCTAGCGGGGGACGCACGCAGTATTTT	CASSFASGGRTQYF
TRBV28	TRBJ2-1	few	NA	TGTGCCAGCAGTTTATTCGGTTATGAGCAGTTCTTC	CASSLFGYEQFF
TRBV5-1	TRBJ2-2	NA	TRBD2	TGCGCCAGCAGCCACCGGACTAGCGGGGGGGCCGGGGAGCTGTTTTTT	CASSHRTSGGAGELFF
TRBV5-8	TRBJ2-7	NA	TRBD1	TGTGCCAGCAGCGAGGGACAGCCGACCTACGAGCAGTACTTC	CASSEGQPTYEQYF
TRBV7-3	TRBJ2-5	NA	NA	TGTGCCAGCACCTTGGGGGGGCCAGAGACCCAGTACTTC	CASTLGGPETQYF
TRBV6-4	TRBJ2-1	NA	TRBD2	TGTGCCAGCCTAATAGCGGGAGATCACAATGAGCAGTTCTTC	CASLIAGDHNEQFF
TRBV7-2	TRBJ1-1	many	NA	TGTGCCAGCACCAATAGGGCATTCGGTGAAGCTTTCTTT	CASTNRAFGEAFF
TRBV7-8	TRBJ2-7	many	TRBD2	TGTGCCAGCACGGCGGGAGGGCTCCCCTACGAGCAGTACTTC	CASTAGGLPYEQYF
TRBV7-9	TRBJ2-5	NA	NA	TGTGCCAGCAGCCCTAGGGGTGTGGAGACCCAGTACTTC	CASSPRGVETQYF
TRBV19	TRBJ2-1	many	TRBD1	TGTGCCAGTAGTATAGGACAGGGGATTGGCTACAATGAGCAGTTCTTC	CASSIGQGIGYNEQFF
TRBV7-9	TRBJ1-1	many	NA	TGTGCCAGCAGCATAGGACCGCTCACTGAAGCTTTCTTT	CASSIGPLTEAFF
TRBV7-6	TRBJ2-7	NA	TRBD1	TGTGCCAGCAGCTTAACAACAGGGGGCCACGAGCAGTACTTC	CASSLTTGGHEQYF
TRBV20-1	TRBJ2-7	NA	TRBD2	TGCAGTGCTAGAGACTCAGGACTAGGTTTGAGCGAGCAGTACTTC	CSARDSGLGLSEQYF
TRBV28	TRBJ2-4	NA	NA	TGTGCCAGCAGTCTCCACCCTCGGGGGATGGGAAACGGCATTCAGTACTTC	CASSLHPRGMGNGIQYF
TRBV11-2	TRBJ2-7	NA	TRBD2	TGTGCCACCCAAGCGGGAACATACGAGCAGTACTTC	CATQAGTYEQYF
TRBV4-1	TRBJ1-2	NA	NA	TGTGCCAGCAGCCCCCGATGGGGGGAGGGCTACACCTTC	CASSPRWGEGYTF
TRBV30	TRBJ1-1	NA	TRBD1	TGTGCCTGGGACAGGGCTACAGTTGAAGCTTTCTTT	CAWDRATVEAFF
TRBV18	TRBJ2-1	NA	NA	TGTGCCAGCTCACCGGACTTGGAGGTGATGGATGAGCAGTTCTTC	CASSPDLEVMDEQFF
TRBV12-3/TRBV12-4	TRBJ2-3	NA	TRBD1	TGTGCCAGCAGTTCCCTCCGGGACAGACGCACAGATACGCAGTATTTT	CASSSLRDRRTDTQYF
TRBV7-2	TRBJ2-5	many	TRBD2	TGTGCCAGCAGCTTAGGTCGGCTAGCGGGAGTAGTGGAGACCCAGTACTTC	CASSLGRLAGVVETQYF
TRBV12-3/TRBV12-4	TRBJ2-5	few	NA	TGTGCCAGCAGCCTGACTAGATCCGAGACCCAGTACTTC	CASSLTRSETQYF
TRBV28	TRBJ2-3	few	TRBD2	TGTGCCAGCAGTTTATGGTCAGCGGGGGGGCCTCCGGGGACAGATACGCAGTATTTT	CASSLWSAGGPPGTDTQYF
TRBV30	TRBJ1-4	few	NA	TGTGCCTGTTCGAAATCTCCAACTAATGAAAAACTGTTTTTT	CACSKSPTNEKLFF
TRBV28	TRBJ2-7	NA	NA	TGTGCCGGCTCCGGGACCCGCTCCTACGAGCAGTACTTC	CAGSGTRSYEQYF
TRBV11-2	TRBJ2-3	once	TRBD2	TGTGCCAGCAGCCGCAACCGGGGGGGCCGCACAGATACGCAGTATTTT	CASSRNRGGRTDTQYF